These 4 T cell receptor beta chains came from one sample sequenced in a study of shared clonotypes between healthy human individuals (dated by TCRdb to the early 2020s). Library creation used the immunoSEQ multiplex PCR assay. TCRdb mirrors the immuneACCESS table, restricted to in-frame sequences. Some clones are absent from its copies; in checked studies, under half trace to an unresolved V gene, and the reason for the others is unknown. The table for this sample lists roughly 1,500,000 clones; 98% to 99% of them were counted only once. The ten most abundant clones make up roughly 0.36% of the sample. The material sequenced was naive CD4+ T cells sorted from blood. The meaning of the sample's cell subset or site label: CD45RA+ positively selected. All receptors come from a man aged 25 to 40 in good health.

The chain employs TRBV21-1 and TRBJ2-3; the tabulated D call, TRBD2, remains unverified against the DNA. TRBV21-1 is designated a pseudogene. CDR3 length: 13 amino acids. The CDR3, as DNA: TGTGCCAGCAGCAAATTAGGCACAGATACGCAGTATTTT. Translation: CASSKLGTDTQYF.

The gene calls are TRBV6-1 and TRBJ2-7, with 7 bases aligning to TRBD1. In germline, CDR1 is MNHNS, CDR2 SASEGT. Trimming removed 7 bases from V and 2 bases from J; junction bases left unmatched: 8. This CDR3 has 14 residues. CDR3 coding DNA: TGTGCCAGCACCCCCGGGACAGTCCCCTACGAGCAGTACTTC. Its translation is CASTPGTVPYEQYF.

The V call is TRBV29-1, the J call TRBJ1-1; D gene ambiguous. This CDR3 is 13 amino acids long. CDR1 and CDR2 (germline): SQVTM, ANQGSEA. V was trimmed by 8 bases and J by 3 bases, leaving 16 bases between them. The CDR3 here is CSMRVGQDTEAFF. In nucleotides, the CDR3 is TGCAGCATGAGGGTGGGCCAGGACACTGAAGCTTTCTTT.

The chain is built from TRBV2 and TRBJ1-5; D is uncertain. The V gene lost 6 bases and the J gene lost 0 bases, with 9 bases spanning the gap. This CDR3 is 14 amino acids long. Germline values: CDR1 SNHLY, CDR2 FYNNEI. The CDR3 DNA sequence: TGTGCCAGCAGCATACAGTATAGCAATCAGCCCCAGCATTTT. Protein sequence: CASSIQYSNQPQHF.